A single sample gave rise to the 9 T cell receptor beta chains below, sequenced in a study of blood T cell repertoires in COVID-19. Repertoires were generated with immunoSEQ multiplex PCR, while TCRdb's copy carries only in-frame clones and drops some. The sample includes about 110,000 clones, less than 85% seen only once; the top ten take 3.8%. Sequencing was performed on peripheral blood. These receptors came from a woman of 80 years or more with acute or convalescent COVID-19.

The rearrangement uses TRBV5-1 and TRBJ1-2; the match to TRBD1 covers 12 bases. V shed 5 bases, J shed 8 bases, and the junction held 7 bases outside the gene matches. This CDR3 has 14 residues. CDR1 and CDR2 from the germline V gene are SGHRS and YFSETQ. The CDR3 DNA follows: TGCGCCAGCAGAGGGACAGGGGGCGCGGGAGGCTACACCTTC. This gives the protein CASRGTGGAGGYTF.

V gene TRBV7-8 combines with J gene TRBJ1-4; TRBD1 might be the D (6 bases). The CDR3 is made up of 14 amino acids. Germline lookup yields CDR1 SGHVS and CDR2 FQNEAQ. V dropped 7 bases and J dropped 8 bases, with 17 bases sitting between them. The CDR3 here is CASTKNRAVEKLFF. The CDR3 bases are TGTGCCAGCACCAAAAACAGGGCAGTGGAAAAACTGTTTTTT.

A few counts support this clone. J is TRBJ2-3 and V is TRBV9, with TRBD1 matching over 9 bases. Unmatched junction bases numbered 6, after V lost 4 bases and J lost 3 bases. Per germline, CDR1 SGDLS and CDR2 YYNGEE. The CDR3 has 15 residues. The CDR3 loop reads CASSSGTGSTDTQYF. The DNA for the CDR3 is TGTGCCAGCAGCTCCGGGACAGGGAGTACAGATACGCAGTATTTT. The full variable domain, completed using reference TRBV9 and TRBJ2-3, is DSGVTQTPKHLITATGQRVTLRCSPRSGDLSVYWYQQSLDQGLQFLIQYYNGEERAKGNILERFSAQQFPDLHSELNLSSLELGDSALYFCASSSGTGSTDTQYFGPGTRLTVL.

In its sample, this clone was seen a few times. The gene calls are TRBV5-1 and TRBJ2-2, with D tentatively TRBD1 (5 bases). Per germline, CDR1 SGHRS and CDR2 YFSETQ. Trimming removed 2 bases from V and 7 bases from J, with 15 bases in between. The length of the CDR3 is 15 residues. CDR3 in amino acids: CASSFNAGSGGELFF. The DNA of the CDR3 is TGCGCCAGCAGCTTCAATGCAGGGTCCGGCGGGGAGCTGTTTTTT.

V usage is TRBV7-6 and J usage is TRBJ2-1; TRBD2 aligns across 8 bases. The CDR3 is 15 amino acids. V shed 5 bases, J shed 9 bases, and the junction held 12 bases outside the gene matches. Germline V lookup: CDR1 SGHVS, CDR2 FNYEAQ. The CDR3 loop reads CASSPVVGRASEQFF. In DNA form, the CDR3 reads TGTGCCAGCAGCCCCGTTGTCGGGAGGGCTAGTGAGCAGTTCTTC.

The CDR3 coding sequence is TGTGCCGCCGCGGAAACCAACTATGGCTACACCTTC. Protein sequence: CAAAETNYGYTF. The chain combines TRBV7-2 with TRBJ1-2; D remains ambiguous. The CDR3 has 12 residues. Germline-derived CDR1 and CDR2 are SGHTA and FQGNSA. V lost 11 bases and J 2 bases, leaving 12 bases between the germline ends.

Worth noting for this clone: The sample contains more than one DNA sequence encoding this CDR3. The CDR3 region is CASSLGQGYGYTF. DNA of the CDR3: TGTGCCAGCAGTCTGGGACAGGGATATGGCTACACCTTC. The chain joins TRBV2 to TRBJ1-2; 9 nucleotides match TRBD1. The ends lost 5 bases at V and 5 bases at J; junction bases unmatched: 3. This CDR3 is built from 13 residues. Germline V CDR1 and CDR2: SNHLY, FYNNEI.

The chain uses TRBV5-1 and TRBJ1-4, with TRBD1 identical over 8 bases. Per the germline V gene, CDR1 is SGHRS and CDR2 is YFSETQ. V lost 4 bases and J lost 3; bases outside the gene matches: 5. The length of the CDR3 is 15 residues. CDR3 DNA: TGCGCCAGCAGCCAGCCGGGACAGGCTAATGAAAAACTGTTTTTT. This gives the protein CASSQPGQANEKLFF.

The chain is built from TRBV7-9 and TRBJ2-2; the D gene is possibly TRBD2 (6 bases). This CDR3 has 14 residues. The V end lost 2 bases, the J end lost 7 bases, and 11 bases lay between the germline ends. Germline assignment: CDR1 SEHNR and CDR2 FQNEAQ (reference sequence). The DNA for the CDR3 is TGTGCCAGCAGCTTATTGGAGGGTATCGGGGAGCTGTTTTTT. It yields the protein CASSLLEGIGELFF.